The T cell receptor beta chain described here comes from a study of persistence of HIV-infected CD4 T cells. Stimulation used around 9.1 ug/mL lysate from CMV-infected fibroblasts. CD40L/CD69 double-negative CD45RO-high memory CD4+ T cells were collected. As regards this clone: Its antigen is still unknown.

General study points: Degenerate expanded CDR3beta sequences were enriched among CMV- and Gag-responding cells.

Per germline, CDR1 LGHDT and CDR2 YNNKEL (reference sequence). Trimming removed 5 bases at V and 5 bases at J, with 4 bases between. This CDR3 spans 12 amino acids. The libraries were made with immunoSEQ version 4 in survey mode. Sequencing was performed with immunoSEQ multiplex PCR; in TCRdb, only in-frame clones are kept and a portion is missing. The repertoire has tens of thousands of clones, more than 75% of them found once; the top ten carry 0.7% to 0.95%. The source was CD4+ T cells sorted from PBMCs after roughly 18-hour stimulation, collected from a patient who received antiretroviral therapy. The chain is built from TRBV3-1 (or the pseudogene TRBV3-2) and TRBJ1-6; D is unresolved. The sequence was collected from an adult woman with HIV who was CMV-seropositive. The DNA for the CDR3 is TGTGCCAGCAGCACCAATAATTCACCCCTCCACTTT. It codes for CASSTNNSPLHF.